The subject of this entry is one T cell receptor beta chain. Germline CDR1 reads MNHEY; CDR2 reads SVGAGI. The CDR3 length is 14 residues. Trimming shortened V by 0 bases and J by 3 bases, and 8 bases separated the two germline ends. The sample belongs to a study of blood T cell repertoires in COVID-19. Authors' processing steps: Using reference gene primer amplification, nucleated cell counts were estimated. Sequenced by immunoSEQ multiplex PCR; TCRdb stores in-frame clones only, minus some. The V and J calls and the clone size are those of that table, but D and trimming were determined from the DNA. There are approximately 190,000 clones in the sample; 79% occur only once, and roughly a sixth lies in the top ten.

The sample taken for sequencing was peripheral blood. The V call is TRBV6-5, the J call TRBJ2-5; D perhaps matches TRBD1 (5 bases). The receptor comes from a man between 60 and 75 years old with active or convalescent COVID-19. The CDR3 bases are TGTGCCAGCAGTTACTCGGGGCTGGAAGAGACCCAGTACTTC. It translates to CASSYSGLEETQYF.